This entry lists 19 T cell receptor beta chains sequenced from one sample in a study of blood T cell repertoires in COVID-19. TCRdb's table, derived via immunoSEQ multiplex PCR, lists solely in-frame clones and lacks some. This sample has about 91,000 clones, with approximately 77% found just once. Sequenced material: peripheral blood. Receptor source: an elderly woman with acute or convalescent COVID-19.

The V call is TRBV6-5, the J call TRBJ1-1, with D possibly being TRBD1 (5 bases). There are 13 residues in the CDR3. The V end lost 7 bases, the J end lost 6 bases, and 15 bases lay between the germline ends. Germline V gives CDR1 MNHEY, CDR2 SVGAGI. CDR3 region: CASTGSPIAEAFF. Written as DNA, the CDR3 is TGTGCCAGCACAGGGTCGCCGATCGCTGAAGCTTTCTTT.

This clone was seen a handful of times. CDR3: CASSFSRTGAHDTEAFF. The CDR3 region has the DNA TGTGCCAGCAGTTTTTCCCGGACAGGGGCGCATGACACTGAAGCTTTCTTT. V usage is TRBV6-2 or TRBV6-3 and J usage is TRBJ1-1, with TRBD1 matching 9 bases. The CDR3 totals 17 residues. Germline loops: CDR1 MNHEY, CDR2 SVGEGT. V shed 4 bases and J 3 bases; nucleotides not matched to a gene: 12.

This clone was picked up one time. The chain joins TRBV7-2 to TRBJ1-2, with D perhaps matching TRBD1 (5 bases). The CDR3 has 15 amino acids. Germline V CDR1 and CDR2: SGHTA, FQGNSA. V shed 4 bases and J shed 4 bases, with 16 bases lying between them. The CDR3 loop is CASSSTGVQGYGYTF. CDR3 in DNA: TGTGCCAGCAGCTCCACAGGCGTCCAGGGCTATGGCTACACCTTC. Drawing the rest from reference TRBV7-2 and TRBJ1-2, the complete variable domain is GAGVSQSPSNKVTEKGKDVELRCDPISGHTALYWYRQSLGQGLEFLIYFQGNSAPDKSGLPSDRFSAERTGGSVSTLTIQRTQQEDSAVYLCASSSTGVQGYGYTFGSGTRLTVV.

The V and J genes are TRBV10-3 and TRBJ1-1; TRBD1 might be the D (5 bases). With 2 bases removed from V and 0 bases from J, the gap between germline ends came to 7 bases. Germline lookup yields CDR1 ENHRY and CDR2 SYGVKD. The CDR3 is 14 residues long. CDR3 coding DNA: TGTGCCATCAGTGAGCCGACAGTGAACACTGAAGCTTTCTTT. This sequence encodes CAISEPTVNTEAFF.

A single count supports this clone. The V and J genes are TRBV18 and TRBJ2-1; a weak D match, TRBD1 (6 bases). The V end lost 3 bases, the J end lost 3 bases, and 12 bases lay between the germline ends. The germline V gene has CDR1 KGHSH and CDR2 LQKENI. The CDR3 is 15 amino acids. The CDR3 spells CASSPQGFSYNEQFF. CDR3 coding DNA: TGTGCCAGCTCACCGCAGGGGTTTAGCTACAATGAGCAGTTCTTC.

This chain joins TRBV19 and TRBJ1-3; tentatively, D is TRBD1 (5 bases). The CDR3 spans 15 residues. The germline gives CDR1 LNHDA, CDR2 SQIVND (reference sequence). The V end was cut by 2 bases, the J end by 0 bases, with 8 bases between. The DNA of the CDR3 is TGTGCCAGTAGTATACAGGGTCCCTCTGGAAACACCATATATTTT. As protein: CASSIQGPSGNTIYF.

The chain recombines TRBV6-5 with TRBJ1-5; TRBD1 matches 10 bases. In germline, CDR1 is MNHEY, CDR2 SVGAGI. This CDR3 comprises 13 residues. With 6 bases clipped from V and 6 bases from J, the junction kept 2 bases outside the gene matches. The DNA for the CDR3 is TGTGCCAGCAGGGGACAGGGGTCTCAGCCCCAGCATTTT. This translates into CASRGQGSQPQHF.

J is TRBJ1-5 and V is TRBV28; no firm D call. V gave up 5 bases and J gave up 1 base, with 15 bases separating them. The CDR3 is 16 residues long. The germline CDR1 and CDR2 sequences are MDHEN and SYDVKM. CDR3 in amino acids: CASSPLIHKSNQPQHF. The DNA of the CDR3 is TGTGCCAGCAGTCCTCTTATCCACAAGAGCAATCAGCCCCAGCATTTT.

V is TRBV7-9 and J is TRBJ2-3; 7 nucleotides match TRBD2. CDR3 length: 14 residues. V shed 3 bases and J 6 bases; nucleotides not matched to a gene: 6. Germline V gives CDR1 SEHNR, CDR2 FQNEAQ (reference sequence). CDR3 loop: CASSLAGVRDTQYF. The CDR3 DNA follows: TGTGCCAGCAGCTTGGCGGGGGTGAGGGATACGCAGTATTTT.

The chain recombines TRBV7-2 with TRBJ1-3; the match to TRBD1 covers 8 bases. The V gene end was trimmed by 4 bases and the J gene end by 4 bases; junction bases not matched to a gene: 6. The germline CDR1 and CDR2 sequences are SGHTA and FQGNSA. The CDR3 runs to 15 residues. CDR3 sequence (DNA): TGTGCCAGCAGCTCTCAGGGGGCGGCCGGAAACACCATATATTTT. It translates to CASSSQGAAGNTIYF. Together with reference TRBV7-2 and TRBJ1-3, the CDR3 gives the full variable domain: GAGVSQSPSNKVTEKGKDVELRCDPISGHTALYWYRQSLGQGLEFLIYFQGNSAPDKSGLPSDRFSAERTGGSVSTLTIQRTQQEDSAVYLCASSSQGAAGNTIYFGEGSWLTVV.

About this clone: Other DNA sequences in this specimen translate into the identical CDR3. V is TRBV5-4 and J is TRBJ1-2; 8 bases are shared with TRBD1. Germline V lookup: CDR1 SGHNT, CDR2 YYREEE (reference sequence). The CDR3 totals 13 residues. Germline trimming cut 3 bases from V and 7 bases from J; bases unmatched to any gene: 5. The CDR3 region is CASSSGQGGGYTF. The CDR3 coding sequence is TGTGCCAGCAGCTCCGGACAGGGCGGTGGCTACACCTTC.

The chain carries TRBV7-2 and TRBJ1-2; D might be TRBD1 (5 bases). Trimming stripped 1 base from V and 2 bases from J, with 8 bases between. The CDR3 is made up of 14 amino acids. The germline CDR1 and CDR2 sequences are SGHTA and FQGNSA. The CDR3 sequence: CASSLGGVNYGYTF. DNA for the CDR3: TGTGCCAGCAGCTTAGGGGGGGTAAACTATGGCTACACCTTC.

This clone was seen once. The chain couples TRBV29-1 to TRBJ1-4, with a possible D match to TRBD1 (5 bases). Trimming took 5 bases from V and 7 from J, leaving 14 bases between them. CDR1 is SQVTM and CDR2 is ANQGSEA in the germline V gene. CDR3 length: 13 amino acids. As DNA, the CDR3 is TGCAGCGTTCGGGGGGATCGGGGTGAAAAACTGTTTTTT. Translation gives CSVRGDRGEKLFF.

CDR3 sequence reads: CASSHEGLPLHF. CDR3 DNA sequence: TGTGCCAGCAGCCACGAGGGACTACCCCTCCACTTT. The V gene is TRBV7-9, the J gene TRBJ1-6, with D possibly TRBD1 on 5 matching bases. Germline-derived CDR1 and CDR2 are SEHNR and FQNEAQ (reference sequence). The CDR3 sequence is 12 residues long. V lost 5 bases and J 12 bases, leaving 11 bases between the germline ends.

Worth noting for this clone: The sample has other DNA sequences that encode this CDR3 too. The chain combines TRBV28 with TRBJ2-7; 10 nucleotides align to TRBD2. Trimming at V came to 6 bases and at J to 3 bases, leaving 2 bases not matched to a gene. The CDR3 is 13 amino acids. Germline CDR1 reads MDHEN; CDR2 reads SYDVKM. The CDR3 loop reads CASRSSGSYEQYF. The CDR3 DNA sequence: TGTGCCAGCAGGTCTAGCGGGAGCTACGAGCAGTACTTC.

This clone appeared a few times. A read error may account for a junction end that differs from germline. This chain connects TRBV7-7 to TRBJ2-2; 9 nucleotides align to TRBD1. Germline CDR1 reads SSHAT; CDR2 reads FNYEAQ (reference sequence). The CDR3 is 15 residues long. The CDR3 region is CASSSTGGDSGELFF. The DNA of the CDR3 is TGTGCTAGCAGCTCGACAGGGGGAGACTCCGGGGAGCTGTTTTTT. The full variable domain, with the rest looked up from reference TRBV7-7 and TRBJ2-2, is GAGVSQSPRYKVTKRGQDVTLRCDPISSHATLYWYQQALGQGPEFLTYFNYEAQPDKSGLPSDRFSAERPEGSISTLTIQRTEQRDSAMYRCASSSTGGDSGELFFGEGSRLTVL.

This chain links TRBV5-1 with TRBJ2-1; 7 positions agree with TRBD2. The CDR3 spans 16 residues. V was pared by 4 bases and J by 0 bases, with 7 bases of the junction left unmatched. Per germline, CDR1 SGHRS and CDR2 YFSETQ. The CDR3: CASSGLASGSYNEQFF. CDR3 coding DNA: TGCGCCAGCAGCGGCCTCGCTAGCGGCTCCTACAATGAGCAGTTCTTC.

This chain connects TRBV19 to TRBJ1-6; D unclear. Trimming took off 6 bases at V and 7 bases at J, with 10 bases between the two ends. The CDR3 covers 13 residues. From germline, CDR1 is LNHDA and CDR2 SQIVND (reference sequence). The CDR3 DNA sequence: TGTGCCAGTAGGGGCGGACTGAATTCACCCCTCCACTTT. Amino acids: CASRGGLNSPLHF.

The chain couples TRBV5-6 to TRBJ2-1; TRBD2 matches 10 bases. The CDR3 sequence is 15 residues long. Germline-derived CDR1 and CDR2 are SGHDT and YYEEEE. J lost 6 bases, V lost 4 bases, and 7 bases had no gene match. CDR3 sequence (DNA): TGTGCCAGCAGCCCCGGACTAGCGGTAGTCAATGAGCAGTTCTTC. Protein product: CASSPGLAVVNEQFF.